These 30 T cell receptor beta chains came from one sample sequenced in a study of T cells after yellow fever vaccination. From the 5' RACE reads, TCRdb called clonotypes with MiXCR, one entry per CDR3 protein. The sample lists some 350,000 distinct CDR3 sequences, approximately 3.9% seen once, with 20% to 30% in the top ten. Source: PBMCs, taken 5 days after the yellow fever booster vaccination. Every receptor here comes from a man younger than 30 who received the YFV17D yellow fever vaccine.

This clonotype was observed many times. The chain has TRBV7-2 and TRBJ2-5, with D tentatively TRBD1 (5 bases). CDR1 is SGHTA and CDR2 is FQGNSA in the germline V gene. V was trimmed by 3 bases and J by 1 base, leaving 6 bases between them. The CDR3 extends over 13 amino acids. The chain's CDR3 is CASSFQGQETQYF. CDR3 DNA: TGTGCCAGCAGCTTTCAGGGCCAAGAGACCCAGTACTTC.

There are a few counts of this clonotype. The rearrangement joins TRBV6-5 to TRBJ2-7, with 10 bases matching TRBD2. The CDR3 is 20 amino acids. Germline V gene lookup returns CDR1 MNHEY and CDR2 SVGAGI. Losses at the gene ends were 4 bases for V and 0 bases for J; bases not matched to a gene: 18. Written as DNA, the CDR3 is TGTGCCAGCAGTTTAAGTCTGGGGCTAGCGGGGGCCAGATTCTCCTACGAGCAGTACTTC. It specifies CASSLSLGLAGARFSYEQYF.

J is TRBJ1-3 and V is TRBV4-1, with D unclear. This CDR3 has 16 residues. V gave up 1 base and J gave up 1 base, with 11 bases separating them. Germline V lookup: CDR1 MGHRA, CDR2 YSYEKL. CDR3 in DNA: TGCGCCAGCAGCCAAGCGGCGGAACTATCTGGAAACACCATATATTTT. The encoded protein is CASSQAAELSGNTIYF.

This clonotype appeared many times. This rearrangement joins TRBV27 to TRBJ2-3, with a weak D call TRBD1 (6 bases). Trimming cost V 8 bases and J 5 bases, with 14 bases left between them. Germline V gene data show CDR1 as MNHEY and CDR2 as SMNVEV (reference sequence). The CDR3 has 13 residues. CDR3 amino acids: CASGYRVIDTQYF. In DNA form, the CDR3 reads TGTGCCAGCGGGTACAGGGTTATAGATACGCAGTATTTT.

The chain is built from TRBV6-2 or TRBV6-3 and TRBJ2-4; D gene unclear. Germline V gene data show CDR1 as MNHEY and CDR2 as SVGEGT. Trimming shortened V by 5 bases and J by 6 bases, and 5 bases separated the two germline ends. The CDR3 sequence is 11 residues long. CDR3 amino acids: CASSIANIQYF. DNA for the CDR3: TGTGCCAGCAGTATCGCAAACATTCAGTACTTC.

This clonotype showed up many times. The chain is built from TRBV5-1 and TRBJ1-2, with D unresolved. The CDR3 loop spans 15 amino acids. CDR1 and CDR2 from the germline V gene are SGHRS and YFSETQ. V was shortened by 0 bases and J by 5 bases, with 14 bases between the two germline ends. CDR3 amino acids: CASSLGAASWYGYTF. CDR3 nucleotide sequence: TGCGCCAGCAGCTTGGGCGCAGCTTCGTGGTATGGCTACACCTTC.

This clonotype was seen a few times. The DNA of the CDR3 is TGCAGCGCAAAACAGGCGAACACTGAAGCTTTCTTT. This sequence encodes CSAKQANTEAFF. This chain joins TRBV29-1 and TRBJ1-1; D perhaps matches TRBD1 (5 bases). The ends were cut back, 7 bases at V and 1 base at J, with 10 bases in the middle. Germline V CDR1 and CDR2: SQVTM, ANQGSEA. The CDR3 extends over 12 amino acids.

This clonotype was detected a few times. V is TRBV10-3 and J is TRBJ1-1; no clear D gene. Germline V gives CDR1 ENHRY, CDR2 SYGVKD. Trimming removed 6 bases from V and 5 bases from J, with 25 bases in between. The CDR3 sequence is 17 residues long. CDR3 in amino acids: CAIRGVSGPGVMTEAFF. The CDR3 DNA reads TGTGCCATCAGGGGAGTGTCAGGCCCCGGTGTTATGACTGAAGCTTTCTTT.

CDR3 sequence reads: CSARWGGDEQFF. CDR3 nucleotide sequence: TGCAGTGCTAGATGGGGTGGGGATGAGCAGTTCTTC. This chain connects TRBV20-1 to TRBJ2-1; no reliable D call. Looked up from germline, CDR1 is DFQATT and CDR2 is SNEGSKA (reference sequence). Trimming left V 2 bases short and J 8 bases short, with 10 bases between. The CDR3 has 12 residues.

Only a few counts were recorded for this clonotype. The V gene is TRBV7-2, the J gene TRBJ2-1; 8 bases are a match to TRBD1. The length of the CDR3 is 17 residues. Germline V gene sequence: CDR1 SGHTA, CDR2 FQGNSA. With 5 bases clipped from V and 0 bases from J, the junction kept 9 bases outside the gene matches. CDR3 region: CASSLLGTGGSYNEQFF. DNA for the CDR3: TGTGCCAGCAGCCTACTCGGGACAGGCGGCTCCTACAATGAGCAGTTCTTC.

This clonotype was counted a few times. The gene calls are TRBV30 and TRBJ1-1; D is possibly TRBD1 (6 bases). Germline values: CDR1 GTSNPN, CDR2 SVGIG (reference sequence). The CDR3 totals 13 residues. Trimming cost V 0 bases and J 1 base, with 6 bases left between them. CDR3 in amino acids: CAWSVGQNTEAFF. The CDR3 bases are TGTGCCTGGAGTGTGGGACAGAACACTGAAGCTTTCTTT.

This clonotype was seen only a few times. The V call is TRBV12-3 or TRBV12-4, the J call TRBJ2-7; 7 bases are a match to TRBD1. This CDR3 contains 15 residues. The ends lost 5 bases at V and 0 bases at J; junction bases unmatched: 7. CDR3 protein: CASSGQALRSYEQYF. The CDR3 DNA reads as TGTGCCAGCAGTGGACAGGCCCTTCGCTCCTACGAGCAGTACTTC.

There are many counts of this clonotype. This chain links TRBV20-1 with TRBJ1-6, with TRBD1 matching 8 bases. Germline-derived CDR1 and CDR2 are DFQATT and SNEGSKA (reference sequence). CDR3 size: 15 residues. V dropped 3 bases and J dropped 7; count of bases not matched to a gene: 8. The CDR3 coding sequence is TGCAGTGCTAGGAATCCCGGGACAGGCAATTCACCCCTCCACTTT. Its protein is CSARNPGTGNSPLHF.

The gene calls are TRBV6-1 and TRBJ2-3; D gene ambiguous. The CDR3 has 13 residues. In germline, CDR1 is MNHNS, CDR2 SASEGT. V dropped 3 bases and J dropped 8 bases, with 12 bases sitting between them. Here the CDR3 reads CASSDTRQVTQYF. CDR3 sequence (DNA): TGTGCCAGCAGTGATACAAGGCAGGTTACGCAGTATTTT.

The table lists this clonotype with a few counts. V is TRBV3-1 and J is TRBJ2-5, with TRBD2 matching 8 bases. CDR1 LGHDT and CDR2 YNNKEL come from the germline V gene (reference sequence). The CDR3 has 17 residues. V dropped 4 bases and J dropped 1; count of bases not matched to a gene: 11. CDR3 in amino acids: CASSPVGTSGFQETQYF. The CDR3 bases are TGTGCCAGCAGCCCCGTGGGAACTAGCGGCTTCCAAGAGACCCAGTACTTC.

The rearrangement links TRBV5-1 to TRBJ2-7; the match to TRBD2 covers 7 bases. There are 15 residues in the CDR3. V trimming: 4 bases; J trimming: 6 bases; junction bases outside the gene matches: 13. Looked up from germline, CDR1 is SGHRS and CDR2 is YFSETQ. The CDR3 nucleotides read TGCGCCAGCAGCCCGGAAGTCCCCAGGGAGGGCGAGCAGTACTTC. Its protein is CASSPEVPREGEQYF.

This clonotype has just a few counts. The chain is built from TRBV20-1 and TRBJ2-2; D remains ambiguous. CDR3 size: 11 residues. The germline V gene encodes CDR1 DFQATT and CDR2 SNEGSKA (reference sequence). Trimming stripped 7 bases from V and 1 base from J, with 4 bases between. The CDR3 reads CSVGNTGELFF. CDR3 coding DNA: TGCAGTGTTGGGAACACCGGGGAGCTGTTTTTT.

The V gene is TRBV5-1, the J gene TRBJ1-5; D is uncertain. V dropped 0 bases and J dropped 3 bases, with 7 bases sitting between them. The V gene's germline CDR1 is SGHRS and CDR2 YFSETQ. The CDR3 totals 14 residues. CDR3 residues: CASSLEPANQPQHF. In nucleotides, the CDR3 is TGCGCCAGCAGCTTGGAGCCGGCCAATCAGCCCCAGCATTTT.

The chain is built from TRBV6-6 and TRBJ2-3; TRBD2 might be the D (5 bases). V was clipped by 4 bases and J by 5 bases, with 13 bases between them. CDR1 is MNHNY, CDR2 SVGAGI, per germline (reference sequence). The CDR3 is 14 residues long. In DNA, the CDR3 is TGTGCCAGCAGTTCGAGAATAGAGGGAGATACGCAGTATTTT. Protein product: CASSSRIEGDTQYF.

V and J are TRBV5-1 and TRBJ2-3, with D hard to call. The ends were cut back, 7 bases at V and 1 base at J, with 22 bases in the middle. Germline-derived CDR1 and CDR2 are SGHRS and YFSETQ. The length of the CDR3 is 17 residues. The CDR3 sequence is CASSTSTSRPGTDTQYF. The CDR3 nucleotides are TGCGCCAGCTCCACCTCGACAAGCCGACCAGGCACAGATACGCAGTATTTT.

The J gene is TRBJ1-1, the V gene TRBV30; no reliable D call. Trimming cost V 0 bases and J 8 bases, with 7 bases left between them. Germline-derived CDR1 and CDR2 are GTSNPN and SVGIG (reference sequence). This CDR3 is built from 11 residues. For the CDR3, the DNA is TGTGCCTGGAGTGTGAGGGCAGAAGCTTTCTTT. Amino acids: CAWSVRAEAFF.

The chain is built from TRBV28 and TRBJ2-7; tentatively, D is TRBD1 (6 bases). V lost 6 bases and J 2 bases, leaving 14 bases between the germline ends. The CDR3 has 14 amino acids. The germline V gene has CDR1 MDHEN and CDR2 SYDVKM. For the CDR3, the DNA is TGTGCCAGCAGCCCCGGGGACATTACCTACGAGCAGTACGTC. It translates to CASSPGDITYEQYV.

This clonotype was counted at least ten times. The rearrangement links TRBV7-9 to TRBJ2-1; 8 nucleotides match TRBD2. The CDR3 runs to 14 residues. Per germline, CDR1 SEHNR and CDR2 FQNEAQ (reference sequence). V was pared by 8 bases and J by 0 bases, with 3 bases of the junction left unmatched. In DNA, the CDR3 is TGTGCCAGCCCCGGGGGGGTCTCCTACAATGAGCAGTTCTTC. Its translation is CASPGGVSYNEQFF.

This clonotype has a handful of counts. The chain links TRBV2 to TRBJ2-7; D is unresolved. Germline V CDR1 and CDR2: SNHLY, FYNNEI. Trimming took 1 base from V and 0 from J, leaving 22 bases between them. This CDR3 contains 19 residues. The DNA for the CDR3 is TGTGCCAGCAGTGAAGGCGCGCGGTTGGGCCTAAGGAGCTCCTACGAGCAGTACTTC. Its protein product is CASSEGARLGLRSSYEQYF. Variable domain in full (rest from reference TRBV2 and TRBJ2-7): EPEVTQTPSHQVTQMGQEVILRCVPISNHLYFYWYRQILGQKVEFLVSFYNNEISEKSEIFDDQFSVERPDGSNFTLKIRSTKLEDSAMYFCASSEGARLGLRSSYEQYFGPGTRLTVT.

This clonotype was seen more than once but under ten times. J is TRBJ2-7 and V is TRBV10-3; D remains ambiguous. Trimming left V 7 bases short and J 7 bases short, with 14 bases between. The CDR3 consists of 12 residues. CDR1 is ENHRY and CDR2 is SYGVKD in the germline V gene. As DNA, the CDR3 is TGTGCCATCATTACCCATAGAGGTGAGCAGTACTTC. It yields the protein CAIITHRGEQYF.

This clonotype was observed a handful of times. V usage is TRBV24-1 and J usage is TRBJ2-7, with 7 bases matching TRBD2. The CDR3 extends over 16 amino acids. The germline V gene has CDR1 KGHDR and CDR2 SFDVKD. J lost 3 bases, V lost 2 bases, and 9 bases had no gene match. CDR3 sequence (DNA): TGTGCCACCAGTGATTACCTGGGAGGGCCGAACTACGAGCAGTACTTC. Its translation: CATSDYLGGPNYEQYF.

This clonotype was picked up many times. The chain couples TRBV6-2 or TRBV6-3 to TRBJ2-7; D remains ambiguous. V lost 0 bases and J lost 2, with 2 bases in between. Germline assignment: CDR1 MNHEY and CDR2 SVGEGT. The CDR3 is made up of 12 amino acids. CDR3 residues: CASSYSPYEQYF. CDR3 coding DNA: TGTGCCAGCAGTTACTCGCCCTACGAGCAGTACTTC.

The genes are TRBV5-1 and TRBJ2-2, with a possible D match to TRBD1 (6 bases). The germline gives CDR1 SGHRS, CDR2 YFSETQ. Trimming pared 1 base from V and 4 bases from J, leaving 11 bases between. The CDR3 is 15 amino acids. The CDR3 coding sequence is TGCGCCAGCAGCTTGAGGACAGACCTCACCGGGGAGCTGTTTTTT. Protein: CASSLRTDLTGELFF.

This clonotype was picked up many times. The rearrangement joins TRBV4-3 to TRBJ2-1, with D unresolved. V lost 4 bases and J 9 bases, leaving 10 bases between the germline ends. The germline CDR1 and CDR2 sequences are LGHNA and YSLEER. The CDR3 spans 12 residues. The CDR3 DNA sequence: TGCGCCAGCAGCCGATCCCCGACTGAGCAGTTCTTC. It codes for CASSRSPTEQFF.

Only a few counts were recorded for this clonotype. The chain carries TRBV27 and TRBJ1-2; the D is unclear. CDR1 and CDR2 (germline): MNHEY, SMNVEV (reference sequence). With 4 bases removed from V and 11 bases from J, the gap between germline ends came to 11 bases. The CDR3 is 11 amino acids. DNA for the CDR3: TGTGCCAGCAGTTCGGATGGTCGTTACACCTTC. It is translated as CASSSDGRYTF.